This T cell receptor beta chain stems from a study of OX40 agonist ivuxolimab in advanced cancers. For the study at large: Patients took ivuxolimab, an agonistic anti-OX40 (CD134) antibody. Earlier treatment with anti-PD-1, anti-PD-L1 or anti-CTLA-4 was permitted, and 35% to 40% had received some. Study results and caveats: Blood T cells, both CD4+ and CD8+, expanded clonally by week 6 at 0.1 to 3.0 mg/kg.

In regard to this clone: Its antigen is not identified.

Baseline, cycle 4 day 1, and cycle 7 day 1 were the blood sampling points. Profiled with immunoSEQ multiplex PCR; TCRdb holds only in-frame clones, not every one. The sample has some 12,000 clones, approximately 85% seen once. V lost 2 bases and J lost 4, with 3 bases in between. The CDR3 covers 12 residues. Germline V gives CDR1 PRHDT, CDR2 FYEKMQ (reference sequence). V gene TRBV13 combines with J gene TRBJ2-1, with unresolved D. This clonotype was obtained from an adult with an advanced solid tumor such as melanoma, head and neck, liver or kidney cancer. Source: CD4+ or CD8+ T cells sorted from blood, taken in a trial of the OX40 agonist ivuxolimab. CDR3 sequence reads: CASSLQYNEQFF. In DNA form, the CDR3 reads TGTGCCAGCAGCTTACAGTACAATGAGCAGTTCTTC.